This TCR beta chain was observed in a study of blood T cell repertoires in COVID-19. The ends were cut back, 1 base at V and 8 bases at J, with 12 bases in the middle. The CDR3 length is 15 residues. CDR1 and CDR2 from the germline V gene are KGHSH and LQKENI. The participants were between about 18 and 90 years old and came from about two dozen US areas. In assigning cohorts, the study relied on participant-reported clinical history. Exposed enrollees encountered a COVID-19 case at some point within 2 weeks before study entry. Sequenced by immunoSEQ multiplex PCR; TCRdb stores in-frame clones only, minus some. The table includes almost 350,000 clones, 88% detected once.

This chain connects TRBV18 to TRBJ1-6; weak D call: TRBD1 (6 bases). The TCR originated in a young woman who had been exposed to COVID-19. The sequencing input was PBMCs or T cells enriched from blood (not recorded which). The CDR3 DNA reads TGTGCCAGCTCACCACAGCAGGGGCGGGATTCACCCCTCCACTTT. It codes for CASSPQQGRDSPLHF.